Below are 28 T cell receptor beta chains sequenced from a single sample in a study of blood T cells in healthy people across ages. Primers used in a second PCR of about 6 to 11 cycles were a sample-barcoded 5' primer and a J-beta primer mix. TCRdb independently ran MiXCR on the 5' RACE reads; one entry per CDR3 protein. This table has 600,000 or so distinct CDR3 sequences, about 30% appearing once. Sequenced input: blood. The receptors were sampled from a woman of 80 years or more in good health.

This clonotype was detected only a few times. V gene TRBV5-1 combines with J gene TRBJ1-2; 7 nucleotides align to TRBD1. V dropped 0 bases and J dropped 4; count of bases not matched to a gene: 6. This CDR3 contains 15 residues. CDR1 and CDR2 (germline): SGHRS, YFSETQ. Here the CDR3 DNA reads TGCGCCAGCAGCTTGGAACCAGGGGGTGTCTATGGCTACACCTTC. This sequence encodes CASSLEPGGVYGYTF.

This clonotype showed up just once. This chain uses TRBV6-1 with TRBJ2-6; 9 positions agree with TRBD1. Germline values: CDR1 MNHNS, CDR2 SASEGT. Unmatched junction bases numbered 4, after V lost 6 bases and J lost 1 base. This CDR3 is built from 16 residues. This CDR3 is CASRGGQGSGANVLTF. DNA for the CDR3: TGTGCCAGCAGGGGGGGACAGGGATCTGGGGCCAACGTCCTGACTTTC.

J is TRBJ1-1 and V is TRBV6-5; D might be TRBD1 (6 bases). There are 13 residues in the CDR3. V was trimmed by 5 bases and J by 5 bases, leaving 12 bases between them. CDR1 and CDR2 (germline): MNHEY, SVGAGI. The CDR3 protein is CASSRGVRTEAFF. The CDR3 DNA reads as TGTGCCAGCAGTAGGGGGGTCCGAACTGAAGCTTTCTTT.

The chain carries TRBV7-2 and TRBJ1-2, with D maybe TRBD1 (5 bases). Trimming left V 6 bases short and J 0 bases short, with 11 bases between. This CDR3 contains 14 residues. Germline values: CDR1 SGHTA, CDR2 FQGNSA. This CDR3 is CASSRTSTNYGYTF. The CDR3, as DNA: TGTGCCAGCAGTCGGACAAGCACTAACTATGGCTACACCTTC.

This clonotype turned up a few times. The CDR3 DNA follows: TGCGCCAGCAGCCCCTTTGCCGGTCCCCGCGAGCAGTACTTC. It yields the protein CASSPFAGPREQYF. The chain links TRBV4-1 to TRBJ2-7, with D unclear. The CDR3 sequence is 14 residues long. The V gene lost 4 bases and the J gene lost 6 bases, with 16 bases spanning the gap. Germline CDR1 and CDR2: MGHRA and YSYEKL.

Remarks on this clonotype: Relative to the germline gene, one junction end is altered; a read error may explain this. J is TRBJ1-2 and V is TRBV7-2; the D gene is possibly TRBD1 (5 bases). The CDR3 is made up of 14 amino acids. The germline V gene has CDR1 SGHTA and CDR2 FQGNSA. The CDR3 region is CASSGGTSNSGYTF. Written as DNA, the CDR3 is TGTGCCAGCAGCGGGGGTACGTCGAACTCTGGCTACACCTTC.

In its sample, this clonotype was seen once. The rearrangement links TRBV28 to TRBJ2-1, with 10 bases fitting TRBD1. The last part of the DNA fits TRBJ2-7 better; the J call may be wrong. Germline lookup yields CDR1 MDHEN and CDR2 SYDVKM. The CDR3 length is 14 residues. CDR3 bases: TGTGCCAGCAGGGGGACAGGGGTCTACAATGAGCAGTACTTC. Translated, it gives CASRGTGVYNEQYF.

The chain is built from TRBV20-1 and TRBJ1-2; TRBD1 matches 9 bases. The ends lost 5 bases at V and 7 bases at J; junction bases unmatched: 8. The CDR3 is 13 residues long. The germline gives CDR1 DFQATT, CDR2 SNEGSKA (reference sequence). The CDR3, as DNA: TGCAGTGCTCCGGGACAGGGCCCTTTTGGCTACACCTTC. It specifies CSAPGQGPFGYTF.

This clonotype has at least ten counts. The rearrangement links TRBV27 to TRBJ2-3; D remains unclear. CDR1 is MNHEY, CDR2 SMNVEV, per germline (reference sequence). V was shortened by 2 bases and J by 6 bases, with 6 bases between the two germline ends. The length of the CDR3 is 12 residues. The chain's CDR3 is CASSLNSDTQYF. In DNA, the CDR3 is TGTGCCAGCAGTTTAAATTCGGATACGCAGTATTTT.

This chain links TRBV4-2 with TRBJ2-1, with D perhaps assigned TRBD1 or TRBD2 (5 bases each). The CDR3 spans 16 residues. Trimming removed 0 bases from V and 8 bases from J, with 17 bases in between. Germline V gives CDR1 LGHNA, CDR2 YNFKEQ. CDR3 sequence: CASSQETGQMGDEQFF. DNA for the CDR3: TGTGCCAGCAGCCAAGAGACGGGGCAGATGGGGGATGAGCAGTTCTTC.

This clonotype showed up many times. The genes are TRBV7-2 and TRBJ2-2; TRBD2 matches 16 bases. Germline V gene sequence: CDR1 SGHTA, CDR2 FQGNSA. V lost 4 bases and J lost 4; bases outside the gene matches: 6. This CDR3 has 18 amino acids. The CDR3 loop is CASSWTGLAGGFTGELFF. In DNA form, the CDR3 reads TGTGCCAGCAGCTGGACGGGACTAGCGGGGGGGTTCACCGGGGAGCTGTTTTTT.

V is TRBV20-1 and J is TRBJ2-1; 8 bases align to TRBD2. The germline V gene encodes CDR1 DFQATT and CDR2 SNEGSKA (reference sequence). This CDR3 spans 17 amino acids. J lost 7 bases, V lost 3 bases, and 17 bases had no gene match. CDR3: CSASPGVGLAGVNEQFF. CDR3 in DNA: TGCAGTGCTAGTCCCGGGGTAGGGCTAGCGGGTGTGAATGAGCAGTTCTTC.

The CDR3 region has the DNA TGCGCCAGCAGAAGGGACTTGAACACCGGGGAGCTGTTTTTT. Translated, it gives CASRRDLNTGELFF. V and J are TRBV5-1 and TRBJ2-2; D is perhaps TRBD2 (6 bases). V was trimmed by 5 bases and J by 1 base, leaving 9 bases between them. The length of the CDR3 is 14 residues. Looked up from germline, CDR1 is SGHRS and CDR2 is YFSETQ.

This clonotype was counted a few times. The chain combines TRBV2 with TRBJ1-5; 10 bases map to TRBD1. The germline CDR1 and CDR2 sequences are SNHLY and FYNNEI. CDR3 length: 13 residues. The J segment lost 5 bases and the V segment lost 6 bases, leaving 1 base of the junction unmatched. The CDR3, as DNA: TGTGCCAGCAGGACAGGGGGCCATCAGCCCCAGCATTTT. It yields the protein CASRTGGHQPQHF. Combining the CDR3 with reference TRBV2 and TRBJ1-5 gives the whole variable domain EPEVTQTPSHQVTQMGQEVILRCVPISNHLYFYWYRQILGQKVEFLVSFYNNEISEKSEIFDDQFSVERPDGSNFTLKIRSTKLEDSAMYFCASRTGGHQPQHFGDGTRLSIL.

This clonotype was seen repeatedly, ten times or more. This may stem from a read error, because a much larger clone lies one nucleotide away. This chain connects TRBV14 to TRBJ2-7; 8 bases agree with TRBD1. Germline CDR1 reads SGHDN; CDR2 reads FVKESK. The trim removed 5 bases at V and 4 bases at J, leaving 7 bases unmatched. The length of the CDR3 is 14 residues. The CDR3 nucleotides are TGTGCCAGCAGCTCCCGGACAGGGAGATACGAGCAGTACTTC. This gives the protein CASSSRTGRYEQYF.

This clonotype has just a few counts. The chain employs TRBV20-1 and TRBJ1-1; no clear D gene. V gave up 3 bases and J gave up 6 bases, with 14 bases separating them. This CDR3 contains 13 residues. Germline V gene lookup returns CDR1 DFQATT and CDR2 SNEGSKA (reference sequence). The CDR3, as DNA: TGCAGTGCTAGGGACCGGGTGCGCGCTGAAGCTTTCTTT. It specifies CSARDRVRAEAFF.

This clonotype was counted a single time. The CDR3 bases are TGTGCCAGCAGTGGGTATGGCACTGAAGCTTTCTTT. It specifies CASSGYGTEAFF. This sequence joins TRBV6-6 and TRBJ1-1; D remains ambiguous. The V end lost 5 bases, the J end lost 4 bases, and 8 bases lay between the germline ends. CDR1 is MNHNY and CDR2 is SVGAGI in the germline V gene (reference sequence). CDR3 size: 12 residues.

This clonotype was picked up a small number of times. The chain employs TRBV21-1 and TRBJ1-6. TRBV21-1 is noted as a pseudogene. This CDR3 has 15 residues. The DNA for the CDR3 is TGTGCCAGCAGCAAAGTGTCAGAGACAAATTCACCCCTCCACTTT. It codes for CASSKVSETNSPLHF.

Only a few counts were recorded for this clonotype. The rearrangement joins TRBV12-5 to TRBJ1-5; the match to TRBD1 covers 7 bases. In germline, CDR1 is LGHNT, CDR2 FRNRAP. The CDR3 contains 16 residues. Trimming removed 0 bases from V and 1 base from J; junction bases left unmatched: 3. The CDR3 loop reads CASGLVQGVSNQPQHF. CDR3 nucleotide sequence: TGTGCTAGTGGTTTGGTCCAGGGGGTCAGCAATCAGCCCCAGCATTTT.

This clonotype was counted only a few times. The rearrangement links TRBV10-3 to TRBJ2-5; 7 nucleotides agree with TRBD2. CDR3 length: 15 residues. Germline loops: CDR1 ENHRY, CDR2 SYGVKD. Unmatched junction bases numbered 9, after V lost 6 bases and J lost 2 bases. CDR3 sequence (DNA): TGTGCCATCAGCGGAATTCCGGGACTACAAGAGACCCAGTACTTC. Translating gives CAISGIPGLQETQYF.

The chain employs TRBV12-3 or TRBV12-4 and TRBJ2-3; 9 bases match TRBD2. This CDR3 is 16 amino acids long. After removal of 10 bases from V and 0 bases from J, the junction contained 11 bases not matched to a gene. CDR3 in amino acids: CANSMIAGVSTDTQYF. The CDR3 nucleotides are TGTGCCAACAGCATGATAGCGGGGGTTAGCACAGATACGCAGTATTTT.

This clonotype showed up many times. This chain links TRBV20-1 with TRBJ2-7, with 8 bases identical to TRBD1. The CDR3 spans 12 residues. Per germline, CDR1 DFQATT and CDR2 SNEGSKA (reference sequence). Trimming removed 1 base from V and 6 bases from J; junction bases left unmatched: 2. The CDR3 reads CSARVGTGEQYF. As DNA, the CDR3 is TGCAGTGCTAGAGTCGGGACAGGCGAGCAGTACTTC.

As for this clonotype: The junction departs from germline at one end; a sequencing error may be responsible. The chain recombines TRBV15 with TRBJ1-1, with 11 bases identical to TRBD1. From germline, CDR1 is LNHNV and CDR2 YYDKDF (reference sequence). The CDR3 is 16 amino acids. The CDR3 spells CAASRGQGAQSTEAFF. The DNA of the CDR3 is TGTGCCGCCAGCAGAGGACAGGGGGCACAGAGCACTGAAGCTTTCTTT.

Here the CDR3 reads CASSQDRSGNTIYF. CDR3 nucleotide sequence: TGTGCCAGCAGTCAGGACCGCTCTGGAAACACCATATATTTT. J is TRBJ1-3 and V is TRBV6-5; D not resolved. The CDR3 loop spans 14 amino acids. Germline V CDR1 and CDR2: MNHEY, SVGAGI. Trimming took off 5 bases at V and 0 bases at J, with 8 bases between the two ends.

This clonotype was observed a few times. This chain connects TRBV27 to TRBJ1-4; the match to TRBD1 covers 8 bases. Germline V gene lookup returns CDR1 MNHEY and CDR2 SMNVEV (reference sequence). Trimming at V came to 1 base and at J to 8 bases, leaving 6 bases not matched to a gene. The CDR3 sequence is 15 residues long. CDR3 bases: TGTGCCAGCAGTTTATTGACAGGGGCTGAAGAAAAACTGTTTTTT. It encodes CASSLLTGAEEKLFF.

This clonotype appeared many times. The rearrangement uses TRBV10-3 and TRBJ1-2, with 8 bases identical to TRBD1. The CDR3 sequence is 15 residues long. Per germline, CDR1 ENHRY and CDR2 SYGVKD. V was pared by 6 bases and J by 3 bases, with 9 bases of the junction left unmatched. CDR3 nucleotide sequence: TGTGCCATCAGCCCCATAGGGACAGGCGACTATGGCTACACCTTC. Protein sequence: CAISPIGTGDYGYTF.

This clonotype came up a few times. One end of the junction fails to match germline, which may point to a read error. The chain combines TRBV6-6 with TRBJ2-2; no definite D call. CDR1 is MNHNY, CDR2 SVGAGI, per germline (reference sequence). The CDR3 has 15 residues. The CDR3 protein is CASSHGPSNAGELFF. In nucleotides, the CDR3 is TGTGCCAGCAGCCACGGCCCGTCGAACGCCGGGGAGCTGTTTTTT.

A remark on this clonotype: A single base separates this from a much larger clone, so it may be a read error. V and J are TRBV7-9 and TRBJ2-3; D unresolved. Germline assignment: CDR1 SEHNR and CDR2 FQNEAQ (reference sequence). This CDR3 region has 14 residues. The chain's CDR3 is CASSPPRSSDMQYF. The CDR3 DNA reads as TGTGCCAGCAGCCCCCCCCGTAGCTCAGATATGCAGTATTTT.